This TCR beta chain emerged from a study of T cells after yellow fever vaccination. A single record per CDR3 protein comes from TCRdb applying MiXCR to the 5' RACE reads. Of hundreds of thousands of distinct CDR3 sequences in the sample, roughly 9.4% were seen once. Study-wide results and caveats: High-abundance clonotypes from the bulk population could contaminate FACS-sorted repertoires. Across the CD4 and CD8 compartments, a small share of clonotypes was present in both. At under 97% for CD4 and about 91% for CD8, most primary-vaccination clones showed up again after the booster.

As concerns this clonotype: No antigen is known for it.

Sequenced material: PBMCs, taken on the day of the first yellow fever vaccination. This TCR came from a man aged 18-30 years who received the YFV17D yellow fever vaccine.

The CDR3 region is CATSGTGSGANVLTF. CDR3 DNA sequence: TGTGCCACCAGTGGCACAGGGTCTGGGGCCAACGTCCTGACTTTC. The rearrangement joins TRBV24-1 to TRBJ2-6; TRBD1 is a possible D gene (6 bases). This CDR3 comprises 15 residues. V shed 5 bases and J shed 1 base, with 8 bases lying between them. Germline CDR1 and CDR2: KGHDR and SFDVKD.